This T cell receptor (beta chain) was sequenced for a study of T cell responses to AZD1222 COVID-19 vaccine. Libraries were prepared by immunoSEQ multiplex PCR; TCRdb keeps only in-frame clonotypes and omits some of them. The sample yields roughly 100,000 clones, less than 95% seen once. Sequencing was performed on peripheral blood, taken on day 0 of AZD1222 vaccination. The sequence came from an adult in good health.

CDR3 bases: TGTGCCAGCACCGGCACAGACGTTAATTCACCCCTCCACTTT. Translating gives CASTGTDVNSPLHF. This chain joins TRBV18 and TRBJ1-6; D remains ambiguous. Germline CDR1 and CDR2: KGHSH and LQKENI. Trimming shortened V by 8 bases and J by 6 bases, and 14 bases separated the two germline ends. This CDR3 contains 14 residues.